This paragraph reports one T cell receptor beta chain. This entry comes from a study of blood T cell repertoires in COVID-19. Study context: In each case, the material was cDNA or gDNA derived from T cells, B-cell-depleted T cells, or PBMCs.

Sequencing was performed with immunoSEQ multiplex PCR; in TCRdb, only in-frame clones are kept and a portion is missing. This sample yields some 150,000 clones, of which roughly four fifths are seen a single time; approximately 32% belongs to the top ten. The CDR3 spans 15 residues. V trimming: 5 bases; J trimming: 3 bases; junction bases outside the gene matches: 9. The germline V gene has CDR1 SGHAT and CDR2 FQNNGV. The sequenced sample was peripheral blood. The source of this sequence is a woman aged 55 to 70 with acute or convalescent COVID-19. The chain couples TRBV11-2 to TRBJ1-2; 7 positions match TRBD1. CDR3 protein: CASSQGTGADYGYTF. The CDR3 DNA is TGTGCCAGCAGCCAAGGTACAGGGGCTGACTATGGCTACACCTTC.